What follows describes a single T cell receptor beta chain. No antigen is known for it. These data originate in a study of T cell responses to AZD1222 COVID-19 vaccine. About the study: Recipients boosted at about 4 weeks or about 12 weeks are pooled.

Germline lookup yields CDR1 SEHNR and CDR2 FQNEAQ (reference sequence). This CDR3 region has 19 residues. With 2 bases removed from V and 5 bases from J, the gap between germline ends came to 28 bases. The assay was immunoSEQ multiplex PCR, and TCRdb's table has in-frame clones only and misses some. In the table there are approximately 70,000 clones, 70% to 90% of which are singletons. Study observations and caveats: Only a handful of AZD1222 recipients were seropositive at baseline. The peak T cell response came first, and repertoires were sampled only after it. There were vaccine-associated CD4 TCRs across spike, dominant at 160-218 and 743-854.

V and J are TRBV7-9 and TRBJ2-7; D may be TRBD2 (5 bases). Material: peripheral blood, obtained on day 0 of AZD1222 vaccination. The sequence was obtained from an adult in good health. The CDR3 spells CASSLSAEAASLWSNEQYF. In DNA form, the CDR3 reads TGTGCCAGCAGCTTAAGCGCAGAAGCGGCCTCCCTATGGAGTAACGAGCAGTACTTC.